These T cell receptor beta chains were read from a single sample in a study of preoperative IRX-2 immunotherapy in early breast cancer. Here immunoSEQ multiplex PCR was the method, and the copy in TCRdb shows in-frame clones only, minus some. In the table there are about 23,000 clones, approximately 95% of which are singletons. The sample consisted of tumor tissue, taken after IRX-2 immunotherapy. These receptors were taken from a human donor with breast cancer. Both conserved end residues are part of each CDR3. The D gene is left open where the match is weak. Rows may omit the clone size; those that give it use once, few, many or a size class.

>TRBD2|NA|TRBV7-2|TRBJ2-7
CASSLAPVAGDEQYF
TGTGCCAGCAGCTTAGCGCCGGTAGCGGGAGATGAGCAGTACTTC
>NA|once|TRBV27|TRBJ2-7
CASTSHLSYEQYF
TGTGCCAGCACTTCACACCTCTCCTACGAGCAGTACTTC
>TRBD2|NA|TRBV7-9|TRBJ2-7
CASSLEGLGEQYF
TGTGCCAGCAGCTTAGAAGGACTAGGCGAGCAGTACTTC
>NA|NA|TRBV5-1|TRBJ2-6
CASSRDPGANVLTF
TGCGCCAGCAGCCGAGACCCCGGGGCCAACGTCCTGACTTTC
>TRBD2|NA|TRBV5-6|TRBJ2-7
CASSFPGGREIYEQYF
TGTGCCAGCAGCTTCCCCGGGGGGAGGGAGATCTACGAGCAGTACTTC
>TRBD1|NA|TRBV11-1|TRBJ2-4
CASSPLGRGQGFQF
TGTGCCAGCAGTCCACTAGGCCGGGGACAGGGGTTTCAATTC
>NA|NA|TRBV25-1|TRBJ2-7
CASSGPEGLSSYEQYF
TGTGCCAGCAGCGGCCCGGAGGGCCTCAGCTCCTACGAGCAGTACTTC
>NA|NA|TRBV7-2|TRBJ2-3
CASSLAGGAQYF
TGTGCCAGCAGCTTAGCGGGGGGAGCGCAGTATTTT
>NA|NA|TRBV4-2|TRBJ2-5
CASSQEQETQYF
TGTGCCAGCAGCCAAGAACAAGAGACCCAGTACTTC
>NA|NA|TRBV27|TRBJ2-7
CASSSTGTYEQYF
TGTGCCAGCAGTTCGACAGGAACCTACGAGCAGTACTTC
>TRBD2|NA|TRBV18|TRBJ2-1
CASSQSGILDEQFF
TGTGCCAGCTCACAAAGCGGGATTTTGGATGAGCAGTTCTTC
>NA|once|TRBV29-1|TRBJ2-7
CSVEDKHSYEQYF
TGCAGCGTTGAAGATAAGCACTCCTACGAGCAGTACTTC
>NA|NA|TRBV6-5|TRBJ2-7
CASSSLLHEQYF
TGTGCCAGCAGTTCCCTCCTGCACGAGCAGTACTTC
>NA|NA|TRBV7-2|TRBJ1-2
CASSESGGGVLGYTF
TGTGCCAGCAGCGAAAGCGGGGGGGGCGTTTTGGGCTACACCTTC
>NA|NA|TRBV30|TRBJ2-7
CAWSLSGQIYEQYF
TGTGCCTGGAGCCTCTCCGGACAGATCTACGAGCAGTACTTC
>NA|NA|TRBV5-5|TRBJ1-2
CASKGSLAGRGDYGYTF
TGTGCCAGCAAAGGTTCGTTGGCAGGGCGGGGCGACTATGGCTACACCTTC
>TRBD2|NA|TRBV7-8|TRBJ2-1
CASSVSGRISYEQFF
TGTGCCAGCAGCGTTAGCGGGAGGATATCATATGAGCAGTTCTTC
>TRBD2|NA|TRBV19|TRBJ2-3
CASSIGLAGGPVDTQYF
TGTGCCAGTAGTATAGGACTAGCGGGGGGGCCCGTAGATACGCAGTATTTT
>NA|NA|TRBV5-1|TRBJ1-4
CASSLGHRDEKLFF
TGCGCCAGCAGCTTGGGGCATCGGGATGAAAAACTGTTTTTT
>TRBD1|NA|TRBV4-1|TRBJ2-3
CASSSLDRGGRENTQYF
TGCGCCAGCAGCTCTCTTGACAGGGGAGGACGGGAAAATACGCAGTATTTT
>NA|NA|TRBV4-1|TRBJ1-1
CASSLRGLNTEAFF
TGCGCCAGCAGCCTGAGGGGGTTGAACACTGAAGCTTTCTTT
>NA|NA|TRBV7-9|TRBJ1-1
CASSSPVNTEAFF
TGTGCCAGCAGCTCCCCGGTGAACACTGAAGCTTTCTTT
>NA|NA|TRBV9|TRBJ2-2
CASSVVQGTGELFF
TGTGCCAGCAGCGTAGTCCAGGGTACCGGGGAGCTGTTTTTT
>TRBD2|NA|TRBV28|TRBJ2-5
CASALRASGEETQYF
TGTGCCAGCGCCCTCCGGGCTAGCGGGGAAGAGACCCAGTACTTC
>NA|NA|TRBV15|TRBJ1-3
CATSQNQGNSGNTIYF
TGTGCCACCAGCCAGAACCAGGGCAACTCTGGAAACACCATATATTTT
>TRBD1|NA|TRBV7-8|TRBJ1-5
CASSLGRGRGLAQHF
TGTGCCAGCAGCTTAGGGAGGGGGCGAGGTTTAGCCCAGCATTTT
>NA|once|TRBV5-8|TRBJ1-3
CASSPGLTSGNTIYF
TGTGCCAGCAGCCCAGGACTGACCTCTGGAAACACCATATATTTT
>NA|NA|TRBV18|TRBJ1-2
CASSPSAGSYGYTF
TGTGCCAGCTCACCATCAGCCGGCAGCTATGGCTACACCTTC
>NA|NA|TRBV9|TRBJ2-2
CASSVVFGELFF
TGTGCCAGCAGCGTAGTTTTCGGGGAGCTGTTTTTT
>NA|NA|TRBV5-1|TRBJ2-2
CASRGSSRFGGELFF
TGCGCCAGCAGGGGTTCTAGTCGCTTCGGCGGGGAGCTGTTTTTT
>TRBD2|NA|TRBV4-3|TRBJ2-3
CASSHLAGNTDTQYF
TGCGCCAGCAGCCACCTAGCGGGAAACACAGATACGCAGTATTTT
>NA|NA|TRBV25-1|TRBJ2-7
CASSLQAEQYF
TGTGCCAGCAGTTTACAGGCCGAGCAGTACTTC
>NA|NA|TRBV27|TRBJ1-1
CASYLRGPLYTEAFF
TGTGCCAGTTACCTCAGGGGTCCCCTTTACACTGAAGCTTTCTTT
>NA|NA|TRBV4-2|TRBJ1-5
CASSQVRAGTSGNQPQHF
TGTGCCAGCAGCCAAGTGAGAGCCGGGACATCAGGCAATCAGCCCCAGCATTTT
>NA|NA|TRBV27|TRBJ2-1
CASSSHRGYAFF
TGTGCCAGCAGTTCTCACCGGGGTTATGCGTTCTTC
>TRBD2|NA|TRBV27|TRBJ2-1
CASEKATSGRNEQFF
TGTGCCAGCGAAAAAGCGACTAGCGGGAGAAATGAGCAGTTCTTC
>NA|once|TRBV11-2|TRBJ2-1
CASSPQIEAASSYNEQFF
TGTGCCAGCAGCCCGCAGATCGAAGCGGCCAGCTCCTACAATGAGCAGTTCTTC
>TRBD1|NA|TRBV19|TRBJ1-2
CASSPGTGYYGYTF
TGTGCCAGTAGTCCCGGGACAGGTTACTATGGCTACACCTTC
>NA|once|TRBV19|TRBJ2-5
CATRGKEKETQYF
TGTGCCACGAGGGGGAAGGAGAAAGAGACCCAGTACTTC
>NA|NA|TRBV6-6|TRBJ2-5
CASSYVEETQYF
TGTGCCAGCAGTTATGTGGAAGAGACCCAGTACTTC
>NA|NA|TRBV2|TRBJ2-5
CASSEIREQKTQYF
TGTGCCAGCAGTGAAATACGGGAGCAAAAGACCCAGTACTTC
>NA|NA|TRBV27|TRBJ2-2
CASSLAGSNTGELFF
TGTGCCAGCAGTTTAGCGGGCTCGAACACCGGGGAGCTGTTTTTT
>NA|NA|TRBV7-2|TRBJ1-1
CASSPGMGHTEAFF
TGTGCCAGCAGCCCTGGGATGGGTCACACTGAAGCTTTCTTT
>NA|once|TRBV2|TRBJ2-7
CASSARQYF
TGTGCCAGCAGTGCAAGGCAGTACTTC
>NA|NA|TRBV11-2|TRBJ2-7
CASSLGTGAHYEQYF
TGTGCCAGCAGCTTGGGCACGGGGGCGCATTACGAGCAGTACTTC
>NA|NA|TRBV5-1|TRBJ1-5
CASSLTGPNQPQHF
TGCGCCAGCAGCTTGACTGGACCTAATCAGCCCCAGCATTTT
>TRBD1|NA|TRBV18|TRBJ1-6
CASSPGTGSSSYNSPLHF
TGTGCCAGCTCACCCGGGACAGGGTCGAGCTCCTATAATTCACCCCTCCACTTT
>TRBD2|NA|TRBV5-1|TRBJ2-7
CASSLAHTSGVAYEQYF
TGCGCCAGCAGCTTGGCCCACACTAGCGGGGTTGCCTACGAGCAGTACTTC
>NA|NA|TRBV6-4|TRBJ2-3
CASSDSNTDTQYF
TGTGCCAGCAGTGACTCGAACACAGATACGCAGTATTTT
>NA|NA|TRBV10-3|TRBJ2-3
CAISGVSTDTQYF
TGTGCCATCTCGGGAGTCAGCACAGATACGCAGTATTTT
>TRBD2|NA|TRBV7-9|TRBJ2-7
CASSFGTSSYEQYF
TGTGCCAGCAGCTTCGGGACTAGCTCCTACGAGCAGTACTTC
>NA|NA|TRBV5-5|TRBJ1-2
CASSLSTISGYTF
TGTGCCAGCAGCTTGTCTACGATCTCGGGCTACACCTTC
>NA|NA|TRBV7-9|TRBJ1-5
CASSSGRGSNQPQHF
TGTGCCAGCAGCTCAGGGAGAGGTTCCAATCAGCCCCAGCATTTT
>NA|NA|TRBV13|TRBJ2-1
CASSLQRQGKDNEQFF
TGTGCCAGCAGCTTACAGAGGCAGGGTAAGGACAATGAGCAGTTCTTC
>TRBD1|NA|TRBV9|TRBJ1-2
CASSPQDRGNSLGYGYTF
TGTGCCAGCAGCCCCCAGGACAGGGGAAATAGTCTAGGGTATGGCTACACCTTC
>NA|NA|TRBV11-2|TRBJ2-7
CASSLGAPAYEQYF
TGTGCCAGCAGCTTAGGAGCTCCGGCCTACGAGCAGTACTTC
>NA|NA|TRBV18|TRBJ2-1
CASSPMTANNEQFF
TGTGCCAGCTCACCAATGACGGCAAACAATGAGCAGTTCTTC
>NA|NA|TRBV7-9|TRBJ2-1
CASSLGNNEQFF
TGTGCCAGCAGCTTAGGGAACAATGAGCAGTTCTTC
>NA|NA|TRBV21-1|TRBJ1-5
CASSKKRPKSKAPYSNQPQHF
TGTGCCAGCAGCAAAAAGCGGCCAAAGAGCAAGGCCCCATATAGCAATCAGCCCCAGCATTTT
>TRBD1|NA|TRBV2|TRBJ2-1
CASGTGAGNEQFF
TGTGCCAGCGGGACAGGGGCGGGTAATGAGCAGTTCTTC